This T cell receptor (beta chain) is from a study of Ad26.COV2.S vaccination and SARS-CoV-2 variants. Study-wide background: The donor was enrolled in the Ad26.COV2.S arm of the COV1001 trial. Intramuscular Ad26.COV2.S at 5x10^10 or 1x10^11 viral particles. Study-level findings and limits: Substantial breadth was reportedly displayed by spike-specific CD8+ and CD4+ T cell responses after vaccination.

The treatment is: some 20 received Ad26.COV2.S at low or high dose, single or two shots; several received placebo; per-sample allocation not given. Sampling happened 63 days after the first vaccine or placebo injection. An adult of 18-55 years in Boston served as donor. Clones were sequenced by immunoSEQ multiplex PCR, and TCRdb holds only the in-frame ones, with some missing. The data hold just over 350,000 clones, with approximately 84% observed a single time. Remarks on this clone: Its antigen is currently unknown.

The receptor was isolated from a person aged 18-60 years who received the Ad26.COV2.S COVID-19 vaccine or a placebo. The sequences come from peripheral blood, collected in a trial of Ad26.COV2.S vaccine versus placebo.

CDR3 bases: TGTGCCAGCAGCCAAGAGAGGGACAGGGGCAATCAGCCCCAGCATTTT. Protein product: CASSQERDRGNQPQHF. V usage is TRBV3-1 (or the pseudogene TRBV3-2) and J usage is TRBJ1-5, with TRBD1 matching over 9 bases. The CDR3 loop spans 16 amino acids. V lost 0 bases and J lost 2; bases outside the gene matches: 2. Germline V lookup: CDR1 LGHDT, CDR2 YNNKEL (reference sequence).